The text below deals with one T cell receptor (beta chain). Its recognized antigen is unknown. There are no base qualities to consult, and no much larger clone falls within one base. TCRbeta CDR3 regions were amplified from genomic DNA using the immunoSEQ Assay, a bias-controlled multiplex PCR. The authors processed their data as follows. The number of nucleated cells in each sample was estimated from the amplification of reference gene primers within the assay. Sequence reads were collapsed and filtered to measure the absolute abundance of every unique TCRbeta CDR3 rearrangement. Productive Simpson clonality was computed per sample as the square root of Simpson's diversity index over productive rearrangements. In TCRdb, the immuneACCESS table is reduced to in-frame sequences with V and J assigned. These tables do not hold every clone; where another copy was compared, an unresolved V gene accounts for under half, and the others remain unexplained. V and J calls and clone size follow that table, whereas D and trimming were derived from the DNA. The table for this sample lists 150,000 to 180,000 clones; 75% to 80% of them were counted only once. Roughly 1.7% of the sample lies in the top ten.

This sample stems from a study of blood T cell repertoires in COVID-19 (dated by TCRdb to 2019 to 2021). As for the study more broadly: Samples from collaborators originated in the United States, Italy and Spain and spanned both the acute and convalescent phases of COVID-19. The prospective study material was composed of cDNA or gDNA derived from T cells, B-cell-depleted T cells, or PBMCs. The dataset comprised deeply sampled blood TCRbeta repertoires from subjects exposed to, actively infected with, or recovered from COVID-19. The repertoires were released in a freely available public database intended as a resource for research on the immune response to SARS-CoV-2. The samples were drawn from two sources: the first 160 participants of the ongoing ImmuneRACE study, and fewer than 1,500 subjects contributed by 6 global collaborators. The sample metadata nearly always contained a de-identified subject ID, COVID-19 status, age in years and sex. Where HLA class I and class II types were available, the types were taken from metadata supplied by the sample provider, not from assay-based typing.

Collaborating institutions collected whole blood in K2EDTA tubes following their own protocols. For TCRbeta analysis, collaborator samples were shipped as frozen whole blood, as isolated PBMCs, or as DNA extracted from either sample type. What the study reported, not specific to this receptor: How much clinical and demographic metadata was included differed by source and by participant, and the metadata was provided uncurated.

Taken from cysteine to phenylalanine, the CDR3 has 12 residues. Only CDR3 DNA remains: 36 bases, in frame from the first base. The germline V gene specifies ENHRY as CDR1 and SYGVKD as CDR2. V has 0 bases trimmed and J has 9 bases trimmed; junction bases matching no gene number 1. The chain uses TRBV10-3 and TRBJ2-5, and 7 junctional nucleotides match TRBD2. Material for sequencing was peripheral blood. The clonotype comes from a man at least 80 years old with acute or convalescent COVID-19. The DNA sequence is given as TGTGCCATCAGTGAGTCGAGCGGGGCCCAGTACTTC. Protein translation: CAISESSGAQYF.